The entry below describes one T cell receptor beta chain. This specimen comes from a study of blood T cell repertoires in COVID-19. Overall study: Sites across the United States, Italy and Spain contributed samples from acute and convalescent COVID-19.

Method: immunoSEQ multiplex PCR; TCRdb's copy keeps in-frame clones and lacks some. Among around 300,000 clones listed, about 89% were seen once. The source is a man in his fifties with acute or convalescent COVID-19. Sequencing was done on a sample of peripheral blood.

Here the CDR3 DNA reads TGTGCCAGTAGTGGACAGGCGACTGGGGCCAACGTCCTGACTTTC. This gives the protein CASSGQATGANVLTF. V gene TRBV19 combines with J gene TRBJ2-6; 7 bases are shared with TRBD1. Per the germline V gene, CDR1 is LNHDA and CDR2 is SQIVND (reference sequence). V gave up 5 bases and J gave up 2 bases; unmatched junction bases: 3. The CDR3 runs 15 residues.